This TCR beta chain was retrieved from a study of cytomegalovirus exposure and HLA in healthy donors. The V end was cut by 6 bases, the J end by 4 bases, with 12 bases between. The CDR3 runs to 14 residues. CDR1 is PRHDT and CDR2 is FYEKMQ in the germline V gene (reference sequence). The PCR ran on 60 Vbeta and 13 Jbeta primers. Profiling relied on immunoSEQ multiplex PCR, and the TCRdb table lists in-frame clones only, not all of them. Seen here are around 120,000 clones, 75% to 90% observed once, and the top ten hold 8% to 9%. This clone was detected ten times or more. The sequence derives from a female donor in good health and CMV-seropositive. The sequencing input was PBMCs. The chain uses TRBV13 and TRBJ1-4, with D maybe TRBD1 (5 bases). This CDR3 reads CASSELGGNEKLFF. The DNA of the CDR3 is TGTGCCAGCAGTGAATTGGGGGGTAATGAAAAACTGTTTTTT.